This is a list of T cell receptor beta chains from one sample in a study of T cell responses to AZD1222 COVID-19 vaccine. The method was immunoSEQ multiplex PCR; TCRdb's version includes in-frame clones alone and lacks a portion of them. The table shows 90,000 to 130,000 clones, with around 83% occurring only once. Sequences were derived from peripheral blood, sampled on day 0 of AZD1222 vaccination. The receptors come from an adult in good health. Each CDR3 is given with its conserved first and last residue. Some rows mark clone size as missing; the rest say once, few, many or name a class of expanded clone.

CDR3 | size | J | V
CASSHGDRDTGELFF | . | TRBJ2-2 | TRBV4-1
CASSHTLVRGPMNTEAFF | . | TRBJ1-1 | TRBV4-1
CASGAGVEQYF | . | TRBJ2-7 | TRBV6-5
CASSPRLGTENTGELFF | once | TRBJ2-2 | TRBV14
CASRAGGGGYTF | . | TRBJ1-2 | TRBV28
CASTDTWQRVYGYTF | . | TRBJ1-2 | TRBV28
CASSLAVSGRTGELFF | . | TRBJ2-2 | TRBV5-1
CAWSPIEGTKKQPQHF | . | TRBJ1-5 | TRBV30
CASSPRGRGEGNQPQHF | . | TRBJ1-5 | TRBV2
CASSLNRESNQPQHF | . | TRBJ1-5 | TRBV27
CASSLPGYEQYF | . | TRBJ2-7 | TRBV5-1
CASSPSGTGELFF | once | TRBJ2-2 | TRBV6-5
CATGMGGSGEKLFF | . | TRBJ1-4 | TRBV19
CASSLRGGEYQPQHF | . | TRBJ1-5 | TRBV7-9
CASSPTAQGHNEQFF | . | TRBJ2-1 | TRBV5-1
CAISNEETQYF | . | TRBJ2-5 | TRBV10-3
CSASKGQGADEQYF | once | TRBJ2-7 | TRBV20-1
CASSFFPDTQYF | . | TRBJ2-3 | TRBV7-9
CASSLVGAREQYF | . | TRBJ2-7 | TRBV5-6
CASSLSGGKYNEQFF | . | TRBJ2-1 | TRBV6-4
CASSFVGGVNEQYF | . | TRBJ2-7 | TRBV28
CASSLDGGAFF | . | TRBJ1-1 | TRBV12-3/TRBV12-4
CASSLGRTGSTEAFF | . | TRBJ1-1 | TRBV28
CASSNLLAGAAYNEQFF | . | TRBJ2-1 | TRBV10-1
CASSPSGGPESYEQYF | . | TRBJ2-7 | TRBV7-9
CASRKIRNRGNQPQHF | . | TRBJ1-5 | TRBV12-2
CASSLQGDQPQHF | . | TRBJ1-5 | TRBV12-3/TRBV12-4
CASSSLAGGDTGELFF | . | TRBJ2-2 | TRBV27